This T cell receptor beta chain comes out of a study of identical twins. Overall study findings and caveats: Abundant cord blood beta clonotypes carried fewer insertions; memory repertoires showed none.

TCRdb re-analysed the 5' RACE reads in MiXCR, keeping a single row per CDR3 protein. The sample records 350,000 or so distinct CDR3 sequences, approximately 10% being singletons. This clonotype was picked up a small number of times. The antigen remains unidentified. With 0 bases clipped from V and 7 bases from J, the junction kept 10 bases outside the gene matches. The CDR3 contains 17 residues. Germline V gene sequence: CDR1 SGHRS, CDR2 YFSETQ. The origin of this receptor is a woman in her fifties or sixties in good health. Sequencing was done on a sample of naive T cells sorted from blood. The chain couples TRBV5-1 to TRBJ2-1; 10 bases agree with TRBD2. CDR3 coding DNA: TGCGCCAGCAGCTTGGGGGCTAGCGGGAGCAGGGGGAATGAGCAGTTCTTC. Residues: CASSLGASGSRGNEQFF.